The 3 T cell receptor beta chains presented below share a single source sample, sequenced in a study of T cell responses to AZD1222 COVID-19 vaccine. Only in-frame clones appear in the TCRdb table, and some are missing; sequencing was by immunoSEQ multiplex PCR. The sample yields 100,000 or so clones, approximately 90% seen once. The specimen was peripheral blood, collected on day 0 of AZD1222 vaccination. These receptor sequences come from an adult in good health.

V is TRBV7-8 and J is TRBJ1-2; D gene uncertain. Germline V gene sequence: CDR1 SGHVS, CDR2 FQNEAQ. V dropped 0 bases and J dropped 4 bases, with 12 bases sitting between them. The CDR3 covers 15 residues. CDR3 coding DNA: TGTGCCAGCAGCTTAGCGGTGAAAGATTCCTATGGCTACACCTTC. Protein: CASSLAVKDSYGYTF.

The CDR3 protein is CASSYSLAKNIQYF. The CDR3 region has the DNA TGTGCCAGCAGTTACTCTCTAGCCAAAAACATTCAGTACTTC. V usage is TRBV6-5 and J usage is TRBJ2-4; D is unclear. CDR1 and CDR2 (germline): MNHEY, SVGAGI. The CDR3 is made up of 14 amino acids. Trimming pared 0 bases from V and 0 bases from J, leaving 3 bases between.

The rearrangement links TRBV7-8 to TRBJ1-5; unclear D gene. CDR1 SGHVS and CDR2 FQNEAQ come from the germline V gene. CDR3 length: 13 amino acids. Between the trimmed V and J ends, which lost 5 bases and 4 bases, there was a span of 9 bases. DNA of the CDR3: TGTGCCAGCAGCCGGATGGTAAATCAGCCCCAGCATTTT. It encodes CASSRMVNQPQHF.